These 6 T cell receptor beta chains share one sample of origin, sequenced in a study of T cells in localized non-small cell lung cancer. Some clones are missing from TCRdb's copy, which holds only in-frame ones; the method was immunoSEQ multiplex PCR. The sample includes 23,000 or so clones, 92% of them seen just once. The source was peripheral blood, collected before any cancer treatment. These receptors all come from a woman aged 35 to 70 with stage I lung adenocarcinoma.

CDR3 amino acids: CASSGKCAQSRANVLTF. The DNA of the CDR3 is TGCGCCAGCAGTGGCAAATGCGCACAAAGTCGGGCCAACGTCCTGACTTTC. V gene TRBV10-1 combines with J gene TRBJ2-6; no clear D. Trimming removed 4 bases from V and 5 bases from J, with 18 bases in between. CDR3 size: 17 residues. Germline loops: CDR1 WNHNN, CDR2 SYGVQD (reference sequence).

The chain is built from TRBV15 and TRBJ2-1; D call uncertain. Germline values: CDR1 LNHNV, CDR2 YYDKDF (reference sequence). Trimming took 1 base from V and 0 from J, leaving 10 bases between them. The CDR3 is 16 residues long. The CDR3, as DNA: TGTGCCACCAGCAGAGCAGGCACAAGCTCCTACAATGAGCAGTTCTTC. Encoded protein: CATSRAGTSSYNEQFF.

This sequence joins TRBV7-3 and TRBJ1-1; a weak D match, TRBD1 (5 bases). CDR3 length: 16 amino acids. The V gene's germline CDR1 is SGHTA and CDR2 FQGTGA. The V end was cut by 2 bases, the J end by 1 base, with 14 bases between. The CDR3 spells CASSLEAKRGNTEAFF. As DNA, the CDR3 is TGTGCCAGCAGCTTAGAGGCAAAAAGGGGGAACACTGAAGCTTTCTTT.

The chain joins TRBV28 to TRBJ2-7; no clear D. From germline, CDR1 is MDHEN and CDR2 SYDVKM. V was pared by 8 bases and J by 4 bases, with 18 bases between. The CDR3 consists of 14 residues. CDR3 amino acids: CASSSLDLEYEQYF. For the CDR3, the DNA is TGTGCCAGCTCTTCCTTGGACCTGGAATACGAGCAGTACTTC.

V usage is TRBV5-1 and J usage is TRBJ2-7; the D gene is possibly TRBD1 (6 bases). The V gene lost 4 bases and the J gene lost 6 bases, with 23 bases spanning the gap. Germline CDR1 and CDR2: SGHRS and YFSETQ. The CDR3 runs 16 residues. CDR3 sequence: CASSPTRDISTSEQYF. The CDR3 DNA reads as TGCGCCAGCAGCCCTACCCGGGACATATCGACCTCCGAGCAGTACTTC.

The genes are TRBV29-1 and TRBJ2-3, with 8 bases matching TRBD2. With 7 bases clipped from V and 4 bases from J, the junction kept 7 bases outside the gene matches. The CDR3 totals 13 residues. Germline V CDR1 and CDR2: SQVTM, ANQGSEA. CDR3 in amino acids: CSGDLGGADTQYF. The CDR3 DNA reads TGCAGCGGGGACCTCGGGGGGGCAGATACGCAGTATTTT.